What follows are 5 T cell receptor beta chains derived from one specimen sequenced in a study of quantifying T cell responses using KT2 cells. For the study at large: TCR alpha and beta constant-region primers primed reverse transcription of RNA.

A single-stranded UMI oligo with SP2 sequence was ligated to cDNA 3' ends. An equimolar mix of RC1.1 and RC1.2 primed the beta chain across TRBC1 and TRBC2. TCRdb independently ran MiXCR on the UMI-ligation and nested PCR reads; one entry per CDR3 protein. The sample holds approximately 46,000 distinct CDR3 sequences, approximately 10% seen once. The sample was PBMCs spiked with cells of the T cell clone KT2. These receptors all stem from a human donor.

The chain has TRBV6-5 and TRBJ1-2; 8 bases fit TRBD1. V gave up 8 bases and J gave up 0 bases; unmatched junction bases: 5. CDR1 MNHEY and CDR2 SVGAGI come from the germline V gene. The length of the CDR3 is 14 residues. The CDR3 reads CASGRTGPNYGYTF. CDR3 nucleotides: TGTGCCAGCGGGAGGACAGGGCCTAACTATGGCTACACCTTC.

The rearrangement joins TRBV6-5 to TRBJ1-6; D gene uncertain. Germline V lookup: CDR1 MNHEY, CDR2 SVGAGI. The V end was cut by 4 bases, the J end by 0 bases, with 10 bases between. This CDR3 has 16 amino acids. As DNA, the CDR3 is TGTGCCAGCAGTTTACAGACGAGCTCCTATAATTCACCCCTCCACTTT. Translating it yields CASSLQTSSYNSPLHF.

The table lists this clonotype with many counts. The chain links TRBV12-3 or TRBV12-4 to TRBJ2-7; D is undetermined. The CDR3 is 14 amino acids. Trimming took 3 bases from V and 2 from J, leaving 11 bases between them. The CDR3 is CASSLIGIPYEQYF. The CDR3 DNA follows: TGTGCCAGCAGTTTGATAGGAATACCCTACGAGCAGTACTTC.

The V and J genes are TRBV6-5 and TRBJ2-3; D may be TRBD2 (6 bases). The CDR3 runs to 16 residues. V lost 2 bases to trimming and J lost 2 bases, with 14 bases between them. CDR1 MNHEY and CDR2 SVGAGI come from the germline V gene. The CDR3 spells CASSYGDAGNTDTQYF. DNA of the CDR3: TGTGCCAGCAGTTACGGTGATGCGGGAAACACAGATACGCAGTATTTT.

This clonotype was seen only a few times. The chain combines TRBV29-1 with TRBJ2-5; tentatively, D is TRBD2 (5 bases). Germline CDR1 SQVTM, CDR2 ANQGSEA. CDR3 length equals 12 residues. The ends were cut back, 2 bases at V and 7 bases at J, with 11 bases in the middle. The CDR3 nucleotides read TGCAGCGTTGAATCAGCGGTAGGGACCCAGTACTTC. Its translation: CSVESAVGTQYF.